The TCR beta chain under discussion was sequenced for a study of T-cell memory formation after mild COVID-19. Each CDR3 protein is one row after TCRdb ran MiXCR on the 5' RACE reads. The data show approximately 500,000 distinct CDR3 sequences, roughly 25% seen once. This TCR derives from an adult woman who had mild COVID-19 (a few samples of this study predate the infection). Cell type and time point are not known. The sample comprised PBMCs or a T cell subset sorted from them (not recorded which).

In DNA, the CDR3 is TGCAGTGCGCGCGACACCCGTCTCCACACAGATACGCAGTATTTT. Residues: CSARDTRLHTDTQYF. The rearrangement joins TRBV20-1 to TRBJ2-3; D gene uncertain. The CDR3 sequence is 15 residues long. Germline V gives CDR1 DFQATT, CDR2 SNEGSKA (reference sequence). Deletions cut 6 bases from V and 2 bases from J, with 18 bases between.